A selection of T cell receptor beta chains follows, all from one sample in a study of graft-versus-host responses after intestinal transplantation. Here immunoSEQ multiplex PCR was the method, and the copy in TCRdb shows in-frame clones only, minus some. The sample has tens of thousands of clones; roughly 90% are singletons. The specimen comprised PBMCs, sampled 98 days after intestinal transplantation. The receptor source for this set is a human patient who received an intestinal transplant, so some T cells may come from the graft donor. The CDR3 runs from the conserved cysteine through the conserved F or W. A D gene is named only where the DNA matches it firmly. Clone size, where shown, is once, few, many, or a class for clones that have expanded.

>TRBV7-9|.|.|TRBJ1-2
TGTGCCAGCAGCTTTGCGGACTATGGCTACACCTTC
CASSFADYGYTF
>TRBV5-1|.|.|TRBJ2-5
TGCGCCAGCAGTGGTGGAGGCGTGCGAAAGACCCAGTACTTC
CASSGGGVRKTQYF
>TRBV29-1|.|TRBD1|TRBJ1-1
TGCAGCGTTCTTGACAGGGGGGGAACTGAAGCTTTCTTT
CSVLDRGGTEAFF
>TRBV6-5|.|.|TRBJ1-5
TGTGCCAGCAGTGAAGAGAGCAATCAGCCCCAGCATTTT
CASSEESNQPQHF
>TRBV28|.|.|TRBJ1-5
TGTGCCAGCAGCTCAGGGGAGTCAAGCAATCAGCCCCAGCATTTT
CASSSGESSNQPQHF
>TRBV14|once|.|TRBJ2-3
TGTGCCAGCAGCCAAGATCCTCTTTCAACATGGGATACGCAGTATTTT
CASSQDPLSTWDTQYF
>TRBV7-9|.|TRBD2|TRBJ2-1
TGTGCCAGCAGCCTAACGGGGGGGCCTTTAGGAGAGCAGTTCTTC
CASSLTGGPLGEQFF
>TRBV9|.|.|TRBJ1-2
TGTGCCAGCAGCGTCAACTCCGGGGCCTATGGCTACACCTTC
CASSVNSGAYGYTF
>TRBV9|.|.|TRBJ2-3
TGTGCCAGCAGCGTAGCTGGGGAGAATACGCAGTATTTT
CASSVAGENTQYF
>TRBV27|.|TRBD2|TRBJ2-2
TGTGCCAGCAGACTAGCGGGAGGCGCCGGGGAGCTGTTTTTT
CASRLAGGAGELFF
>TRBV28|.|TRBD2|TRBJ2-1
TGTGCCGCTCGACTAGCGGGCCCCAATGAGCAGTTCTTC
CAARLAGPNEQFF
>TRBV29-1|.|.|TRBJ1-2
TGCAGCGTTGGGAGTAACTATGGCTACACCTTC
CSVGSNYGYTF
>TRBV10-3|.|TRBD1|TRBJ1-6
TGTGCCATCAGATTGACAGGGGAGGATAATTCACCCCTCCACTTT
CAIRLTGEDNSPLHF
>TRBV6-5|.|.|TRBJ1-5
TGTGCCAGCAGTTACTCGGGAGGGGAACATCAGCCCCAGCATTTT
CASSYSGGEHQPQHF
>TRBV2|.|.|TRBJ2-3
TGTGCCAGCAGTGAGGAGGGCGGGAACACAGATACGCAGTATTTT
CASSEEGGNTDTQYF
>TRBV9|once|TRBD1|TRBJ2-3
TGTGCCAGCAGCGTAGCCAACGAGTGGGCCAGGGGGACAGATACGCAGTATTTT
CASSVANEWARGTDTQYF
>TRBV19|.|.|TRBJ2-4
TGTGCCAGTAGTGGTGGGAGCATTCAGTACTTC
CASSGGSIQYF
>TRBV29-1|once|.|TRBJ1-3
TGCAGCGTGACGAGGGGTGAAGCTGGAAACACCATATATTTT
CSVTRGEAGNTIYF
>TRBV6-4|.|.|TRBJ2-1
TGTGCCAGCAGTGAACAGGGAGGGGTGGAGCAGTTCTTC
CASSEQGGVEQFF
>TRBV6-4|.|TRBD2|TRBJ2-3
TGTGCCAGCAGTGGGACTAGCGGGGGCACAGATACGCAGTATTTT
CASSGTSGGTDTQYF
>TRBV28|once|TRBD2|TRBJ2-7
TGTGCCAGCAGTTTACCGGGAGAAGGACTAGTAGACTCCTACGAGCAGTACTTC
CASSLPGEGLVDSYEQYF
>TRBV13|once|TRBD2|TRBJ2-7
TGTGCCAGCAGCTTAGCGGGGGGGCTTGGCGAGCAGTACTTC
CASSLAGGLGEQYF
>TRBV6-6|.|.|TRBJ1-5
TGTGCCAGCAGTTACCCGCTTAGGGCGGGCCAGCCCCAGCATTTT
CASSYPLRAGQPQHF
>TRBV4-1|.|.|TRBJ2-7
TGCGCCAGCAGCCGAGACCACGAGCAGTACTTC
CASSRDHEQYF
>TRBV5-6|.|TRBD1|TRBJ1-3
TGTGCCAGCAGCTTGGACAGGGGAACTGGAAACACCATATATTTT
CASSLDRGTGNTIYF
>TRBV10-2|.|.|TRBJ2-7
TGCGCCAGCAGTGATGGAGGGGGAGGATACGAGCAGTACTTC
CASSDGGGGYEQYF
>TRBV4-2|.|TRBD2|TRBJ2-7
TGTGCCAGCAGCCAAGAAGCGGGAGGCTACGAGCAGTACTTC
CASSQEAGGYEQYF
>TRBV5-1|.|.|TRBJ2-2
TGCGCCAGCAGCGGTGGGACCTCGGACACCGGGGAGCTGTTTTTT
CASSGGTSDTGELFF
>TRBV7-6|.|.|TRBJ2-5
TGTGCCAGCAGGGCCCAACAGGAGGGAGAGACCCAGTACTTC
CASRAQQEGETQYF
>TRBV11-2|.|.|TRBJ2-7
TGTGCCAGCAGCTTAGTTGAGGGCGGCGAGCAGTACTTC
CASSLVEGGEQYF
>TRBV4-2|.|.|TRBJ2-4
TGTGCCAGCAGCCAAGATCTGGGTAGGGGAGCCAAAAACATTCAGTACTTC
CASSQDLGRGAKNIQYF
>TRBV11-1|.|.|TRBJ2-1
TGTGCCAGCAGCGGGGGGACCTCCTACAATGAGCAGTTCTTC
CASSGGTSYNEQFF
>TRBV7-9|.|TRBD1|TRBJ1-1
TGTGCCAGCAGCTTACAGGGGGACACTGAAGCTTTCTTT
CASSLQGDTEAFF
>TRBV5-1|.|TRBD2|TRBJ2-1
TGCGCCAGCAGCCCTTCGCCGCGGGGGGCGAACAATGAGCAGTTCTTC
CASSPSPRGANNEQFF
>TRBV6-5|.|.|TRBJ2-7
TGTGCCAGCACCGAGATCTCGGGATCCTCCTACGAGCAGTACTTC
CASTEISGSSYEQYF
>TRBV4-1|.|TRBD2|TRBJ2-2
TGCGCCAGCAGCCTCGGACTAGCCGGGGAGCTGTTTTTT
CASSLGLAGELFF
>TRBV5-1|.|TRBD1|TRBJ1-4
TGCGCCAGCAGCTTGTACCTTGACAGGGCAACTAATGAAAAACTGTTTTTT
CASSLYLDRATNEKLFF
>TRBV6-6|.|.|TRBJ2-2
TGTGCCAGCAGTTACGGGGGAGGCACCGGGGAGCTGTTTTTT
CASSYGGGTGELFF
>TRBV4-2|.|.|TRBJ2-7
TGTGCCAGCCAACACCGGGGGAGTCCCTACGAGCAGTACTTC
CASQHRGSPYEQYF
>TRBV18|.|.|TRBJ1-4
TGTGCCAGCTCACCACCCCAGTCCCCTGAAAAACTGTTTTTT
CASSPPQSPEKLFF
>TRBV2|.|.|TRBJ2-7
TGTGCCAGCAAACGAGCGAATTACGAGCAGTACTTC
CASKRANYEQYF